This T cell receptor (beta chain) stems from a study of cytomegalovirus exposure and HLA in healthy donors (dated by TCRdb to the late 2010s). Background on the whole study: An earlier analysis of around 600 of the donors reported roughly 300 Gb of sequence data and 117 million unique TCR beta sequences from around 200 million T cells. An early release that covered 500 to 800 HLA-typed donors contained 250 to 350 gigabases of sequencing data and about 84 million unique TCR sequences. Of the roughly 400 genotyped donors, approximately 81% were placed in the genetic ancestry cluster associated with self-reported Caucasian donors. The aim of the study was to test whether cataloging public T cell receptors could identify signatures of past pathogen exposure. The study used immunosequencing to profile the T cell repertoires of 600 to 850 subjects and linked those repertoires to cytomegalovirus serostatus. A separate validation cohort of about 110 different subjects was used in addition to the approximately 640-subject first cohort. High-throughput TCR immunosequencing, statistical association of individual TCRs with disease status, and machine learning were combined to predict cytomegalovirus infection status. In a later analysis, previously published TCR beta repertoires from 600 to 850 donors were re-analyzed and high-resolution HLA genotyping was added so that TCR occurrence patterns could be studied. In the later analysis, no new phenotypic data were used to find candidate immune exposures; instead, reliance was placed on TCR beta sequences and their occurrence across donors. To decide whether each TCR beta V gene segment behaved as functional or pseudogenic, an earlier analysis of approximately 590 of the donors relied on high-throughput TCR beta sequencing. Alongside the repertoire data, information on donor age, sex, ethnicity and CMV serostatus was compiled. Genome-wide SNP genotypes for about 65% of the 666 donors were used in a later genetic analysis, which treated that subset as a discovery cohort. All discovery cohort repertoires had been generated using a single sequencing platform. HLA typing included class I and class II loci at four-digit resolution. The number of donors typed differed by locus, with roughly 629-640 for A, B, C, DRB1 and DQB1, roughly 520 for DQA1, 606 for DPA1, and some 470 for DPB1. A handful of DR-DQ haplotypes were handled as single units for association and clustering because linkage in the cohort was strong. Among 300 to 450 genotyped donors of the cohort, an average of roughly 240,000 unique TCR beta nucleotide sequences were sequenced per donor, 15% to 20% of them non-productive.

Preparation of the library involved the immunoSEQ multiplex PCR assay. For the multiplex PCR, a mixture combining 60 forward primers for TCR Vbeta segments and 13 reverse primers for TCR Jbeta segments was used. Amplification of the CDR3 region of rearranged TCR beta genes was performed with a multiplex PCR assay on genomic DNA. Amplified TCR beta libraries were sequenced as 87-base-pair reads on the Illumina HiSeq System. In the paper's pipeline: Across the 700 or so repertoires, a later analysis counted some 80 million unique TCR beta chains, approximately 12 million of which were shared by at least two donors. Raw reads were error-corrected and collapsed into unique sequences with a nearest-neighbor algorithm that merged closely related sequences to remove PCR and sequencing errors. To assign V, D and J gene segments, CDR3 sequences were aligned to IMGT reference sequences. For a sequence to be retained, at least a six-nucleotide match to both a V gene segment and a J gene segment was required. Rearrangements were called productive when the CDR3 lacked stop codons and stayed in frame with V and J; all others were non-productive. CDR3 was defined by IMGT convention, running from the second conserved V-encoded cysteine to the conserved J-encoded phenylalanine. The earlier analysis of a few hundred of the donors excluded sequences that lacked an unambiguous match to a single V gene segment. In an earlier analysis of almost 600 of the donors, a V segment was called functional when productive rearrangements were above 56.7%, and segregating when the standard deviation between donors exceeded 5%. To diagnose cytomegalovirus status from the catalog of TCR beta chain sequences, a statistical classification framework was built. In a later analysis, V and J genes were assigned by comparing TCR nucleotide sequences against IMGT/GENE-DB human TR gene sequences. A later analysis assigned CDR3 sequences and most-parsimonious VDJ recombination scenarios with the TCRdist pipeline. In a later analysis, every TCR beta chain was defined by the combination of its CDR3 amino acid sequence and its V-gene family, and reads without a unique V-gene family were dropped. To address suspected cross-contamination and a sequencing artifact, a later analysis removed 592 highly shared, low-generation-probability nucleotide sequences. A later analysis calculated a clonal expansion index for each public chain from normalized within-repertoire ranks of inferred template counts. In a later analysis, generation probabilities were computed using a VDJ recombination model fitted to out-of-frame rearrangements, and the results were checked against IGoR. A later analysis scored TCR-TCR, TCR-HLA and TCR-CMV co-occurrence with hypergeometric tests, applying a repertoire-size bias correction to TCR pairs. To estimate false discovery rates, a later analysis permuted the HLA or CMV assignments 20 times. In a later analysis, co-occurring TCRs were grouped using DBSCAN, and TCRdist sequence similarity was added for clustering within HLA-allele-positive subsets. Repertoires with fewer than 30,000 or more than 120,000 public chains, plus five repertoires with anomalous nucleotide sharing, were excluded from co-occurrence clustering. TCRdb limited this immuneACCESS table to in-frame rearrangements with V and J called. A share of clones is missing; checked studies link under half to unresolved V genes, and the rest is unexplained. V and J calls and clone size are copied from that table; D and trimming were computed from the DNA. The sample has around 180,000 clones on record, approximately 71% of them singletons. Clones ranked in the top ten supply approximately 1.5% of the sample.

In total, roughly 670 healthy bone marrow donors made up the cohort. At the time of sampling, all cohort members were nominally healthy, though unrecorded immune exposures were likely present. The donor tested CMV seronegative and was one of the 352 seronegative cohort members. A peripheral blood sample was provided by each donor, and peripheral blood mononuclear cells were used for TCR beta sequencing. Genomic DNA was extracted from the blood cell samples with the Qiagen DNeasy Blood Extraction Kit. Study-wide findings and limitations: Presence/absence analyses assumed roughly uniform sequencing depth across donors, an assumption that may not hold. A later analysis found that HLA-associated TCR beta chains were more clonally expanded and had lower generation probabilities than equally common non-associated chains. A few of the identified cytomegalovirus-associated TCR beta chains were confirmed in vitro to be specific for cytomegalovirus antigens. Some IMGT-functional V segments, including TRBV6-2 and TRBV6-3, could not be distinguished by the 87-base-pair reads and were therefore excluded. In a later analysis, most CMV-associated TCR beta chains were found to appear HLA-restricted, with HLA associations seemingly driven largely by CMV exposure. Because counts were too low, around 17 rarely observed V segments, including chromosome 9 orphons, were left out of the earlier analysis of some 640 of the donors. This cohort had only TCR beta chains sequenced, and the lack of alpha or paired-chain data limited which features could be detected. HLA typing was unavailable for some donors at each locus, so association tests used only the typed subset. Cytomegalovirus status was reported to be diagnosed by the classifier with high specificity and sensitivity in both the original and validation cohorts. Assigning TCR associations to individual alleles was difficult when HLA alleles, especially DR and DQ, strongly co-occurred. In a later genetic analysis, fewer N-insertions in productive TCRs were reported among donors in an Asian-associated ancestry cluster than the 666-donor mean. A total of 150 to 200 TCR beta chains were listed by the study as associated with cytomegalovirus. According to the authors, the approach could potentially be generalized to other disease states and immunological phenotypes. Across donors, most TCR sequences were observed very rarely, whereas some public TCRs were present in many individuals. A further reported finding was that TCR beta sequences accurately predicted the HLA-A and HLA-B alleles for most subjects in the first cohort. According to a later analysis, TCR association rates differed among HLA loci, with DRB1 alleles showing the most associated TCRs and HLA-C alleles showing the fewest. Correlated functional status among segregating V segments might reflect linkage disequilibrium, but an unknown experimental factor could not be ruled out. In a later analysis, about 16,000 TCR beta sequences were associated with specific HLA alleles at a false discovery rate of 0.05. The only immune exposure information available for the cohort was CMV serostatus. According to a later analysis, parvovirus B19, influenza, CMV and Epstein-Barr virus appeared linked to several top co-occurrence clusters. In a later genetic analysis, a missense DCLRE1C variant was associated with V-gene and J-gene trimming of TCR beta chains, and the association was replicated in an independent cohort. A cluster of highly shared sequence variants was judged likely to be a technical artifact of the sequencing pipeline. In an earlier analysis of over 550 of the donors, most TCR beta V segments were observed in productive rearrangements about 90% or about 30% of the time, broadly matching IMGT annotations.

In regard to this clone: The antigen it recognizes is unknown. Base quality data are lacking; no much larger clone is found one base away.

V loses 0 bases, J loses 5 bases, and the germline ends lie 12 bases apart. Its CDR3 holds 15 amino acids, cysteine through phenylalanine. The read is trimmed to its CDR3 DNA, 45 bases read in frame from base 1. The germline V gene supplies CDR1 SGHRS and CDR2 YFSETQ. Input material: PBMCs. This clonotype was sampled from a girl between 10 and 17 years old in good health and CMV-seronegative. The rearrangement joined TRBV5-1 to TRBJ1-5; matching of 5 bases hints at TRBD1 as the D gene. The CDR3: CASSLVSGLDQPQHF. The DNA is TGCGCCAGCAGCTTGGTGTCAGGGCTCGATCAGCCCCAGCATTTT.